This T cell receptor beta chain came from a study of regulatory T cells in long-lasting Graves disease. Across the whole study: It was over 5 years of antithyroid drugs, with positive TSH receptor antibodies, that meant persistent Graves' disease.

Time point of the sample: persistent/refractory GD, antithyroid drugs over 5 years with positive TRAb. RNA isolated from PBMCs was used to make the TCR library. The peripheral blood volume drawn was 8.5 to 9 milliliters, and it was collected into EDTA tubes. Details on this clonotype: Its antigen is unidentified.

The study's findings and limits: Persistent Graves' patients showed a TCR diversity that was lower than that of newly diagnosed ones.

Libraries of TCR beta came from iRepertoire HTBI primers plus Arm-PCR of CDR3 regions. TCRdb analysed the multiplex PCR reads with MiXCR anew, one entry per CDR3 protein. The data contain a few hundred thousand distinct CDR3 sequences, about a quarter of them singletons. The origin of this receptor is a female donor with Graves disease. Material: peripheral blood mononuclear cells (PBMCs), obtained when the disease was refractory, from a patient treated with antithyroid drugs.

CDR3 nucleotides: TGCAGTGCTAGAAGTTCGGCTATGTATAATTCACCCCTCCACTTT. Protein: CSARSSAMYNSPLHF. This chain uses TRBV20-1 with TRBJ1-6; D not certain. This CDR3 is 15 amino acids long. Germline loops: CDR1 DFQATT, CDR2 SNEGSKA (reference sequence). V lost 2 bases and J lost 4, with 12 bases in between.